This paragraph covers one T cell receptor beta chain sequence. This entry belongs to a study of blood T cell repertoires in COVID-19. The method was immunoSEQ multiplex PCR; TCRdb's version includes in-frame clones alone and lacks a portion of them. The sample carries hundreds of thousands of clones, 85% to 90% recorded once. The CDR3 consists of 14 residues. From germline, CDR1 is ENHRY and CDR2 SYGVKD. V shed 9 bases and J 0 bases; nucleotides not matched to a gene: 5. The sequenced sample consisted of PBMCs or T cells enriched from blood (not recorded which). This clonotype originated in a woman between 50 and 59 years old who had recovered from COVID-19. This chain connects TRBV10-3 to TRBJ1-3; 7 positions match TRBD1. The CDR3 DNA reads TGTGCCATTGCCGGGACAGTCTCTGGAAACACCATATATTTT. It specifies CAIAGTVSGNTIYF.